The 30 T cell receptor beta chains reported below all come from one sample, sequenced in a study of cytomegalovirus exposure and HLA in healthy donors. The table came from immunoSEQ multiplex PCR; TCRdb's copy has only in-frame clones and leaves some out. Of 150,000 to 200,000 clones in the sample, around four fifths are singletons; the top ten hold approximately 2.4%. What was sequenced was PBMCs. These TCRs come from a man aged 25-45 years in good health and CMV-seropositive.

This clone was recorded only once. The CDR3 loop is CASSLSNRATGNTIYF. The DNA for the CDR3 is TGTGCCAGCAGCTTAAGTAACAGGGCAACTGGAAACACCATATATTTT. The rearrangement uses TRBV11-2 and TRBJ1-3; D possibly corresponds to TRBD1 (6 bases). V lost 2 bases to trimming and J lost 2 bases, with 13 bases between them. CDR1 is SGHAT and CDR2 is FQNNGV in the germline V gene. The CDR3 has 16 amino acids.

The chain combines TRBV4-3 with TRBJ2-3; 12 bases match TRBD1. There are 15 residues in the CDR3. Germline CDR1 and CDR2: LGHNA and YSLEER. Trimming took 4 bases from V and 8 from J; bases not matched to a gene: 7. The CDR3 nucleotides are TGCGCCAGCAGCCTCGGGACAGGGGGCGAGGGTACGCAGTATTTT. It is translated as CASSLGTGGEGTQYF.

This rearrangement joins TRBV4-3 to TRBJ2-1; D gene ambiguous. CDR1 and CDR2 (germline): LGHNA, YSLEER. V was pared by 4 bases and J by 1 base, with 8 bases between. This CDR3 spans 14 amino acids. The CDR3 coding sequence is TGCGCCAGCAGCCCCAGACTTTCCTACAATGAGCAGTTCTTC. Translation: CASSPRLSYNEQFF.

This clone was recorded only once. The gene calls are TRBV5-4 and TRBJ1-1; possible D gene TRBD1, 6 bases. The ends were cut back, 5 bases at V and 8 bases at J, with 25 bases in the middle. There are 16 residues in the CDR3. Germline V CDR1 and CDR2: SGHNT, YYREEE (reference sequence). CDR3 coding DNA: TGTGCCAGCAGTTTAATGGGGACACCGAGACTCGAGGAAGCTTTCTTT. Translated: CASSLMGTPRLEEAFF.

This sequence joins TRBV6-1 and TRBJ1-2; D may be TRBD1 (5 bases). The V and J ends lost 7 bases and 8 bases respectively, with 20 bases between them. The CDR3 loop spans 14 amino acids. Per germline, CDR1 MNHNS and CDR2 SASEGT. The CDR3 DNA is TGTGCCAGCATTCACCTCTGGGGCCGGCCAGGCTACACCTTC. It codes for CASIHLWGRPGYTF.

The J gene is TRBJ2-1, the V gene TRBV6-6; 9 bases fit TRBD1. CDR1 MNHNY and CDR2 SVGAGI come from the germline V gene (reference sequence). The CDR3 contains 15 residues. The junction had 11 bases not matched to a gene; V was cut back by 7 bases and J by 7 bases. CDR3 nucleotides: TGTGCCAGCAAGAGAACGGGACAGGGCACTAATGAGCAGTTCTTC. Protein: CASKRTGQGTNEQFF.

The V and J genes are TRBV7-9 and TRBJ1-4; possible D gene TRBD1, 6 bases. The V gene's germline CDR1 is SEHNR and CDR2 FQNEAQ (reference sequence). V dropped 1 base and J dropped 3 bases, with 12 bases sitting between them. This CDR3 contains 16 residues. CDR3 sequence reads: CASSLVGGLANEKLFF. The CDR3 DNA follows: TGTGCCAGCAGCTTAGTCGGGGGGCTGGCTAATGAAAAACTGTTTTTT.

The chain is built from TRBV27 and TRBJ2-7; D gene unclear. Germline CDR1 MNHEY, CDR2 SMNVEV (reference sequence). CDR3 length: 13 amino acids. V shed 3 bases and J shed 2 bases, with 8 bases lying between them. The CDR3 spells CASSLSQPYEQYF. The CDR3 nucleotides read TGTGCCAGCAGTTTGTCACAACCCTACGAGCAGTACTTC.

This sequence joins TRBV2 and TRBJ2-1, with 10 bases fitting TRBD2. Trimming at V came to 10 bases and at J to 3 bases, leaving 3 bases not matched to a gene. The germline V gene has CDR1 SNHLY and CDR2 FYNNEI. The CDR3 sequence is 13 residues long. DNA of the CDR3: TGTGCCACTTCTAGCGGGGGCTACAATGAGCAGTTCTTC. Translating gives CATSSGGYNEQFF.

The genes are TRBV27 and TRBJ2-3; D gene unclear. Germline lookup yields CDR1 MNHEY and CDR2 SMNVEV (reference sequence). Trimming pared 5 bases from V and 0 bases from J, leaving 12 bases between. The CDR3 has 15 residues. CDR3: CASSLGSISTDTQYF. For the CDR3, the DNA is TGTGCCAGCAGTCTAGGAAGCATTAGCACAGATACGCAGTATTTT.

The rearrangement uses TRBV5-4 and TRBJ2-3; tentative D call: TRBD1 (5 bases). The CDR3 runs to 14 residues. Germline assignment: CDR1 SGHNT and CDR2 YYREEE (reference sequence). Trimming shortened V by 0 bases and J by 1 base, and 6 bases separated the two germline ends. The CDR3 loop reads CASSLGRGTDTQYF. For the CDR3, the DNA is TGTGCCAGCAGCTTGGGCAGGGGCACAGATACGCAGTATTTT.

This clone has only a few counts. The J gene is TRBJ2-3, the V gene TRBV5-4, with TRBD2 matching over 7 bases. CDR3 length: 15 amino acids. CDR1 SGHNT and CDR2 YYREEE come from the germline V gene (reference sequence). V lost 0 bases to trimming and J lost 2 bases; unmatched junction nucleotides: 3. The CDR3 protein is CASSLERGNTDTQYF. In DNA form, the CDR3 reads TGTGCCAGCAGCTTGGAGCGGGGAAACACAGATACGCAGTATTTT.

The DNA for the CDR3 is TGTGCCAGCAGCTTAGTGGCGGGGACCGAGCAGTACTTC. Protein: CASSLVAGTEQYF. The rearrangement uses TRBV7-2 and TRBJ2-7, with D maybe TRBD2 (6 bases). CDR1 is SGHTA, CDR2 FQGNSA, per germline. V was trimmed by 1 base and J by 6 bases, leaving 10 bases between them. The CDR3 loop spans 13 amino acids.

The chain uses TRBV5-1 and TRBJ2-5; weak D call: TRBD1 (5 bases). Trimming cost V 0 bases and J 3 bases, with 9 bases left between them. The CDR3 loop spans 14 amino acids. Germline V gene lookup returns CDR1 SGHRS and CDR2 YFSETQ. CDR3: CASSLGQSKETQYF. The CDR3, as DNA: TGCGCCAGCAGCTTGGGACAGTCAAAAGAGACCCAGTACTTC.

This chain joins TRBV6-4 and TRBJ2-5; 10 bases are a match to TRBD1. V shed 3 bases and J 5 bases; nucleotides not matched to a gene: 6. The CDR3 runs to 15 residues. CDR1 MRHNA and CDR2 SNTAGT come from the germline V gene. CDR3 sequence: CASSESGQGWETQYF. For the CDR3, the DNA is TGTGCCAGCAGTGAATCGGGACAGGGGTGGGAGACCCAGTACTTC.

This clone showed up just once. The junction differs from germline at one of its ends, possibly a read error. The chain recombines TRBV7-7 with TRBJ1-2, with D unresolved. Germline CDR1 SSHAT, CDR2 FNYEAQ (reference sequence). The CDR3 contains 12 residues. Here the CDR3 DNA reads TGTGCTAGCAGCTTAGCGAGGCTGCCTTACACCTTC. It translates to CASSLARLPYTF.

The J gene is TRBJ2-7, the V gene TRBV5-1; TRBD1 is a possible D gene (6 bases). CDR3 length: 15 residues. V gave up 1 base and J gave up 6 bases, with 17 bases separating them. Germline CDR1 SGHRS, CDR2 YFSETQ. CDR3 coding DNA: TGCGCCAGCAGCTTGTTGAACAGGGAAATGGGCGAGCAGTACTTC. Protein sequence: CASSLLNREMGEQYF. The whole variable domain, filled in from reference TRBV5-1 and TRBJ2-7, reads KAGVTQTPRYLIKTRGQQVTLSCSPISGHRSVSWYQQTPGQGLQFLFEYFSETQRNKGNFPGRFSGRQFSNSRSEMNVSTLELGDSALYLCASSLLNREMGEQYFGPGTRLTVT.

This chain joins TRBV7-2 and TRBJ2-5, with D unresolved. This CDR3 region has 14 residues. Germline CDR1 and CDR2: SGHTA and FQGNSA. The V and J ends lost 5 bases and 2 bases respectively, with 12 bases between them. The CDR3 sequence: CASSPLSGQETQYF. The CDR3 bases are TGTGCCAGCAGCCCGCTTTCCGGGCAAGAGACCCAGTACTTC.

The chain carries TRBV9 and TRBJ2-5; 9 bases are shared with TRBD2. The germline CDR1 and CDR2 sequences are SGDLS and YYNGEE. The CDR3 covers 15 residues. The trim removed 3 bases at V and 1 base at J, leaving 4 bases unmatched. Here the CDR3 DNA reads TGTGCCAGCAGCGGGAGGACTAGCGCCCAAGAGACCCAGTACTTC. Translation gives CASSGRTSAQETQYF.

This chain connects TRBV5-6 to TRBJ2-5, with a possible D match to TRBD2 (7 bases). CDR1 and CDR2 (germline): SGHDT, YYEEEE. V shed 0 bases and J shed 5 bases, with 11 bases lying between them. The CDR3 runs to 14 residues. The CDR3 DNA reads as TGTGCCAGCAGCTTGGTGGGGGGGCTTGAGACCCAGTACTTC. Its translation is CASSLVGGLETQYF. Using reference TRBV5-6 and TRBJ2-5 for the parts outside the CDR3, the full variable domain is DAGVTQSPTHLIKTRGQQVTLRCSPKSGHDTVSWYQQALGQGPQFIFQYYEEEERQRGNFPDRFSGHQFPNYSSELNVNALLLGDSALYLCASSLVGGLETQYFGPGTRLLVL.

The rearrangement uses TRBV6-6 and TRBJ2-3; D perhaps matches TRBD2 (5 bases). The germline CDR1 and CDR2 sequences are MNHNY and SVGAGI (reference sequence). The CDR3 contains 15 residues. V was shortened by 0 bases and J by 8 bases, with 15 bases between the two germline ends. The CDR3 loop reads CASSYSKMEVRTQYF. The CDR3 bases are TGTGCCAGCAGTTACTCGAAAATGGAGGTGCGTACGCAGTATTTT.

The rearrangement links TRBV7-9 to TRBJ1-1, with D uncertain. The CDR3 loop spans 12 amino acids. Trimming took 11 bases from V and 0 from J, leaving 10 bases between them. Germline CDR1 SEHNR, CDR2 FQNEAQ (reference sequence). CDR3 sequence: CAAGSVNTEAFF. The CDR3, as DNA: TGTGCCGCGGGCAGCGTGAACACTGAAGCTTTCTTT.

V is TRBV7-8 and J is TRBJ2-5; 8 positions agree with TRBD2. The junction had 4 bases not matched to a gene; V was cut back by 0 bases and J by 1 base. The CDR3 loop spans 16 amino acids. In germline, CDR1 is SGHVS, CDR2 FQNEAQ. The CDR3 region has the DNA TGTGCCAGCAGCTTAGCGGGGACTAGGCTCCAAGAGACCCAGTACTTC. As protein: CASSLAGTRLQETQYF.

The chain combines TRBV7-8 with TRBJ1-2; 10 nucleotides match TRBD1. The length of the CDR3 is 17 residues. Germline trimming cut 3 bases from V and 0 bases from J; bases unmatched to any gene: 7. Germline assignment: CDR1 SGHVS and CDR2 FQNEAQ. CDR3 coding DNA: TGTGCCAGCAGCTTCTCCAGGACAGGGGGGGCTAACTATGGCTACACCTTC. It encodes CASSFSRTGGANYGYTF. Using reference TRBV7-8 and TRBJ1-2 for the parts outside the CDR3, the full variable domain is GAGVSQSPRYKVAKRGQDVALRCDPISGHVSLFWYQQALGQGPEFLTYFQNEAQLDKSGLPSDRFFAERPEGSVSTLKIQRTQQEDSAVYLCASSFSRTGGANYGYTFGSGTRLTVV.

V is TRBV27 and J is TRBJ2-5; 11 bases are shared with TRBD1. The CDR3 is 14 residues long. V was pared by 4 bases and J by 7 bases, with 5 bases of the junction left unmatched. Germline V lookup: CDR1 MNHEY, CDR2 SMNVEV (reference sequence). DNA for the CDR3: TGTGCCAGCAGTTGGGACAGGGGGATGGGGACCCAGTACTTC. Its protein is CASSWDRGMGTQYF.

This chain connects TRBV29-1 to TRBJ2-7, with TRBD1 identical over 9 bases. This CDR3 spans 13 amino acids. The germline gives CDR1 SQVTM, CDR2 ANQGSEA. With V trimmed by 4 bases and J by 6 bases, 7 bases remained unmatched. Here the CDR3 reads CSVGLQGASEQYF. The CDR3 DNA sequence: TGCAGCGTTGGGTTACAGGGGGCGTCCGAGCAGTACTTC.

This chain links TRBV5-4 with TRBJ2-2, with 9 bases aligning to TRBD2. Looked up from germline, CDR1 is SGHNT and CDR2 is YYREEE (reference sequence). After removal of 0 bases from V and 7 bases from J, the junction contained 4 bases not matched to a gene. The CDR3 loop spans 15 amino acids. Written as DNA, the CDR3 is TGTGCCAGCAGCTTGGGCGGGGGGGCCTTCGGGGAGCTGTTTTTT. Its protein product is CASSLGGGAFGELFF.

The chain combines TRBV27 with TRBJ1-5; no firm D call. Germline V lookup: CDR1 MNHEY, CDR2 SMNVEV (reference sequence). The CDR3 loop spans 15 amino acids. V was trimmed by 3 bases and J by 0 bases, leaving 9 bases between them. CDR3 loop: CASSFTSYSNQPQHF. The CDR3 bases are TGTGCCAGCAGTTTCACCAGTTATAGCAATCAGCCCCAGCATTTT.

The rearrangement links TRBV5-1 to TRBJ1-1; a weak D match, TRBD1 (6 bases). This CDR3 comprises 15 residues. The germline V and J ends were trimmed by 1 base and 4 bases, with 14 bases remaining between them. Germline CDR1 SGHRS, CDR2 YFSETQ. Here the CDR3 reads CASSLFGQLSTEAFF. The DNA for the CDR3 is TGCGCCAGCAGCTTGTTTGGACAGCTTAGCACTGAAGCTTTCTTT.

This chain connects TRBV7-3 to TRBJ1-1, with 9 nucleotides matching TRBD1. There are 15 residues in the CDR3. The V gene end was trimmed by 6 bases and the J gene end by 5 bases; junction bases not matched to a gene: 10. Germline lookup yields CDR1 SGHTA and CDR2 FQGTGA. CDR3 amino acids: CASSPTMDRGTEAFF. DNA of the CDR3: TGTGCCAGCAGTCCCACAATGGACAGGGGAACTGAAGCTTTCTTT.